This entry is about one T cell receptor (beta chain). Its specificity is unknown. The record originates from a study of graft-versus-host responses after intestinal transplantation. Study-level background: Each patient got anti-thymocyte globulin induction, then tacrolimus and steroids for three to four years. Study-level results: The presence of high graft-versus-host to host-versus-graft clonal ratios in allografts characterized patients with graft-donor T cell macrochimerism.

Profiling relied on immunoSEQ multiplex PCR, and the TCRdb table lists in-frame clones only, not all of them. In the table there are around 16,000 clones, 60% to 85% of which are singletons. Graft specimens yielded both intraepithelial and lamina propria lymphocytes. Germline lookup yields CDR1 MNHNS and CDR2 SASEGT. This CDR3 is built from 12 residues. Trimming stripped 2 bases from V and 7 bases from J, with 7 bases between. The clonotype originates from a human patient who received an intestinal transplant, so some T cells may come from the graft donor. The chain is built from TRBV6-1 and TRBJ2-3, with D unclear. The material was ileum tissue, obtained roughly 460 days after intestinal transplant. CDR3 sequence (DNA): TGTGCCAGCAGTGAACCCTATAATACGCAGTATTTT. It is translated as CASSEPYNTQYF.